The 16 T cell receptor beta chains below come from one sample, sequenced in a study of early T cells in non-severe SARS-CoV-2 infection. TCRdb fed the 5' RACE reads into MiXCR, producing one record per CDR3 protein. The table includes about 37,000 distinct CDR3 sequences, approximately 7.2% detected once. Sequencing used whole blood, obtained at baseline. These receptors all come from an adult who was a healthcare worker with PCR-confirmed SARS-CoV-2 infection or an uninfected control (not recorded which).

This clonotype was found many times. The chain employs TRBV7-7 and TRBJ2-1; 7 nucleotides agree with TRBD2. The CDR3 is 16 amino acids. Germline CDR1 SSHAT, CDR2 FNYEAQ (reference sequence). With V trimmed by 5 bases and J by 9 bases, 16 bases remained unmatched. CDR3 loop: CASSPDGDYNPGEQFF. The CDR3 DNA reads TGTGCCAGCAGCCCAGATGGGGACTACAACCCGGGTGAGCAGTTCTTC.

This clonotype was seen a handful of times. The chain links TRBV7-9 to TRBJ2-4; TRBD1 aligns across 8 bases. The CDR3 runs 16 residues. The germline gives CDR1 SEHNR, CDR2 FQNEAQ (reference sequence). Germline trimming cut 5 bases from V and 4 bases from J; bases unmatched to any gene: 10. CDR3 loop: CASSPRTGLPKNIQYF. CDR3 DNA sequence: TGTGCCAGCAGCCCCAGGACAGGGCTCCCGAAAAACATTCAGTACTTC.

Concerning this clonotype: At one boundary the junction diverges from the germline segment, which might be a read error. This chain connects TRBV12-3 or TRBV12-4 to TRBJ1-3; TRBD1 agrees at 7 bases. The CDR3 length is 15 residues. As DNA, the CDR3 is TGTGCCAGCAGTCGGGGGACAGACTCTGAAAACACCATATATTTT. Protein: CASSRGTDSENTIYF.

The sample holds a few counts of this clonotype. This chain uses TRBV6-5 with TRBJ1-3; 12 bases are a match to TRBD1. The V segment lost 5 bases and the J segment 2 bases; nucleotides outside the gene matches: 10. CDR1 and CDR2 from the germline V gene are MNHEY and SVGAGI. The CDR3 is 18 residues long. CDR3 DNA: TGTGCCAGCAGTCCCTCCGGGACAGGGGGCCGCCCTGGAAACACCATATATTTT. As protein: CASSPSGTGGRPGNTIYF.

The rearrangement joins TRBV5-4 to TRBJ1-1; D not certain. CDR3 length equals 13 residues. The V and J ends lost 1 base and 6 bases respectively, with 10 bases between them. The V gene's germline CDR1 is SGHNT and CDR2 YYREEE (reference sequence). For the CDR3, the DNA is TGTGCCAGCAGCTTGAAGGGCGCCTCTGAAGCTTTCTTT. Translated, it gives CASSLKGASEAFF.

The rearrangement links TRBV20-1 to TRBJ1-1; 7 bases agree with TRBD1. CDR3 length: 11 amino acids. Germline assignment: CDR1 DFQATT and CDR2 SNEGSKA (reference sequence). Written as DNA, the CDR3 is TGCAGCGCAGGGGGGGACACTGAAGCTTTCTTT. Translated, it gives CSAGGDTEAFF.

In this sample, this clonotype turned up a few times. The CDR3 coding sequence is TGTGCCAGCAGTTTGACCCGGGACGGAGGCACAGATACGCAGTATTTT. Translation gives CASSLTRDGGTDTQYF. The chain employs TRBV28 and TRBJ2-3; D tentatively reads TRBD1 or TRBD2 (5 bases each). From germline, CDR1 is MDHEN and CDR2 SYDVKM. This CDR3 region has 16 residues. Trimming cost V 3 bases and J 1 base, with 14 bases left between them.

This clonotype was detected a few times. CDR3 amino acids: CSARGSTSVDEQFF. As DNA, the CDR3 is TGCAGTGCTAGGGGTTCGACTAGCGTGGATGAGCAGTTCTTC. The chain uses TRBV20-1 and TRBJ2-1; the match to TRBD2 covers 8 bases. The CDR3 has 14 residues. J gave up 8 bases and V 3 bases, and 9 bases lay outside the gene matches. CDR1 is DFQATT, CDR2 SNEGSKA, per germline (reference sequence).

This clonotype was recorded at least ten times. This chain uses TRBV20-1 with TRBJ1-5; 11 positions agree with TRBD1. CDR1 DFQATT and CDR2 SNEGSKA come from the germline V gene (reference sequence). The J segment lost 4 bases and the V segment lost 0 bases, leaving 8 bases of the junction unmatched. This CDR3 contains 17 residues. CDR3 residues: CSARDFGQGARNQPQHF. CDR3 coding DNA: TGCAGTGCTAGAGATTTTGGACAGGGGGCGAGGAATCAGCCCCAGCATTTT.

Ten or more counts support this clonotype. The chain employs TRBV10-3 and TRBJ2-7, with D perhaps matching TRBD1 (6 bases). The CDR3 consists of 13 residues. Germline CDR1 and CDR2: ENHRY and SYGVKD. V lost 10 bases, J lost 3 bases, and 16 bases lay in between. CDR3 loop: CATIQGPNYEQYF. Here the CDR3 DNA reads TGTGCCACTATACAGGGACCCAACTACGAGCAGTACTTC.

This clonotype occurred many times. The chain combines TRBV9 with TRBJ2-2; D is ambiguous. Germline values: CDR1 SGDLS, CDR2 YYNGEE. The CDR3 runs to 13 residues. Deletions cut 7 bases from V and 2 bases from J, with 9 bases between. The CDR3 region is CASSLDNTGELFF. The CDR3 DNA follows: TGTGCCAGCTCCTTAGATAACACCGGGGAGCTGTTTTTT.

The sample holds many counts of this clonotype. CDR3 loop: CATSDSVDTQYF. CDR3 bases: TGTGCCACCAGTGATTCGGTCGATACGCAGTATTTT. V usage is TRBV24-1 and J usage is TRBJ2-3; D is undetermined. This CDR3 has 12 residues. The germline V and J ends were trimmed by 2 bases and 6 bases, with 5 bases remaining between them. Per the germline V gene, CDR1 is KGHDR and CDR2 is SFDVKD.

The table lists this clonotype with many counts. The J gene is TRBJ2-5, the V gene TRBV6-2 or TRBV6-3; 8 bases align to TRBD2. Unmatched junction bases numbered 12, after V lost 7 bases and J lost 5 bases. Germline CDR1 and CDR2: MNHEY and SVGEGT. The CDR3 contains 15 residues. The CDR3, as DNA: TGTGCCAGCATCACCGGAGCGGGGGTCGCGGAGACCCAGTACTTC. Protein product: CASITGAGVAETQYF.

The CDR3 coding sequence is TGTGCCAGCAGTAACGGCAGTCCGACTAGCGCCCGGCGCTGGGACTACAATGAGCAGTTCTTC. It specifies CASSNGSPTSARRWDYNEQFF. The chain links TRBV6-6 to TRBJ2-1, with 8 nucleotides matching TRBD2. Unmatched junction bases numbered 24, after V lost 5 bases and J lost 3 bases. Looked up from germline, CDR1 is MNHNY and CDR2 is SVGAGI (reference sequence). The CDR3 runs to 21 residues.

The table lists this clonotype with many counts. The V and J genes are TRBV20-1 and TRBJ2-7; D is unclear. Germline V gives CDR1 DFQATT, CDR2 SNEGSKA (reference sequence). The CDR3 spans 14 residues. Trimming shortened V by 2 bases and J by 0 bases, and 11 bases separated the two germline ends. CDR3 in amino acids: CSARRPDTSYEQYF. In DNA form, the CDR3 reads TGCAGTGCTAGACGCCCAGACACCTCCTACGAGCAGTACTTC.

This clonotype appeared many times. V and J are TRBV10-1 and TRBJ1-6, with 9 bases aligning to TRBD1. The CDR3 loop spans 13 amino acids. Trimming removed 5 bases from V and 13 bases from J; junction bases left unmatched: 6. Germline V gene lookup returns CDR1 WNHNN and CDR2 SYGVQD (reference sequence). This CDR3 reads CASSSGTGSPLHF. Written as DNA, the CDR3 is TGCGCCAGCAGTTCCGGGACAGGGTCCCCCCTCCACTTT.